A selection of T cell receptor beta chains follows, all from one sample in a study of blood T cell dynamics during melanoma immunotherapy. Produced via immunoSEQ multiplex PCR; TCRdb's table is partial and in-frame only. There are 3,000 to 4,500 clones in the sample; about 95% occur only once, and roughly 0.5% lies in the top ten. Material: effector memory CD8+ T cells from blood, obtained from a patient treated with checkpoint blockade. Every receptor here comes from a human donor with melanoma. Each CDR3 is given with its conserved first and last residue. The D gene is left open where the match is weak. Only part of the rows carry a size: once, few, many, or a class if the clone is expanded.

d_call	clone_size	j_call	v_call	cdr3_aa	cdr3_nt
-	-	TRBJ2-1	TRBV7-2	CASAHPNEQFF	TGTGCCAGCGCCCACCCCAATGAGCAGTTCTTC
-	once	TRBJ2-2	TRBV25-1	CASSAGTNANTGELFF	TGTGCCAGCAGTGCCGGGACAAACGCGAACACCGGGGAGCTGTTTTTT
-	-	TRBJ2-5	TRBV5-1	CASSSPLAAQETQYF	TGCGCCAGCAGCTCCCCCCTAGCTGCACAAGAGACCCAGTACTTC
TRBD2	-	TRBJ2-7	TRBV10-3	CAISEEGLVVEQYF	TGTGCCATCAGTGAGGAAGGACTAGTGGTCGAGCAGTACTTC
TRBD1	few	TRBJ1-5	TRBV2	CASRATGGGNQPQHF	TGTGCCAGCAGAGCCACAGGGGGTGGCAATCAGCCCCAGCATTTT
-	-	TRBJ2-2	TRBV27	CASSLGPGELFF	TGTGCCAGCAGTTTAGGGCCCGGGGAGCTGTTTTTT
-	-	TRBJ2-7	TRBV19	CASSMGPGLEQYF	TGTGCCAGTAGTATGGGGCCAGGGCTCGAGCAGTACTTC
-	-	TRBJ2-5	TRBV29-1	CSVDASNQETQYF	TGCAGCGTTGACGCTTCTAACCAAGAGACCCAGTACTTC
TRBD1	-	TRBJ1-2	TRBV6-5	CASSSSDRSGYTF	TGTGCCAGCAGTTCCTCGGACAGGTCTGGCTACACCTTC
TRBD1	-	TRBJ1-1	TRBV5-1	CASAGGSMNTEAFF	TGCGCCAGCGCAGGGGGCTCGATGAACACTGAAGCTTTCTTT
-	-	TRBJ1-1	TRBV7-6	CASSLAAGTEAFF	TGTGCCAGCAGCTTAGCCGCTGGCACTGAAGCTTTCTTT
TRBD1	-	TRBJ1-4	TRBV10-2	CARKAAGGSLKTNEKLFF	TGCGCCAGGAAAGCGGCAGGGGGTTCCCTTAAAACTAATGAAAAACTGTTTTTT
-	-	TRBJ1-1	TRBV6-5	CASNSLKGTEAFF	TGTGCCAGCAACAGCCTAAAGGGTACTGAAGCTTTCTTT
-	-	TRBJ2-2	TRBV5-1	CASSLVRLGANTGELFF	TGCGCCAGCAGCTTGGTTCGGCTAGGGGCGAACACCGGGGAGCTGTTTTTT
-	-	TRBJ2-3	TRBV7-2	CASSFLPSSTDTQYF	TGTGCCAGCAGCTTTCTCCCCTCTAGCACAGATACGCAGTATTTT
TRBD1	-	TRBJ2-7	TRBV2	CASSELGQAPYEQYF	TGTGCCAGCAGTGAGCTAGGACAGGCCCCCTACGAGCAGTACTTC
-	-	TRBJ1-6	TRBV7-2	CASSLAAGEYSYNSPLHF	TGTGCCAGCAGCTTAGCCGCAGGGGAGTATTCCTATAATTCACCCCTCCACTTT